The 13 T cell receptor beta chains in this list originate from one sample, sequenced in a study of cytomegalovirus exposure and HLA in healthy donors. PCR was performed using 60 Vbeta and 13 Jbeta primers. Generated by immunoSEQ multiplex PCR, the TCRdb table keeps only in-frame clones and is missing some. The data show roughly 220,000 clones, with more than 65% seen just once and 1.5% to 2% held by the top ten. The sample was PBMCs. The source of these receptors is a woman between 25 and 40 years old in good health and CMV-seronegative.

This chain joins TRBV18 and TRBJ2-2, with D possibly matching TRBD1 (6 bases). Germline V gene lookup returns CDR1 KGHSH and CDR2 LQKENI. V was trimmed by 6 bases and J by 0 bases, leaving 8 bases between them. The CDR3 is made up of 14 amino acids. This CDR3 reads CASSTGSNTGELFF. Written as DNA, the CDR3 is TGTGCCAGCTCGACAGGTTCGAACACCGGGGAGCTGTTTTTT.

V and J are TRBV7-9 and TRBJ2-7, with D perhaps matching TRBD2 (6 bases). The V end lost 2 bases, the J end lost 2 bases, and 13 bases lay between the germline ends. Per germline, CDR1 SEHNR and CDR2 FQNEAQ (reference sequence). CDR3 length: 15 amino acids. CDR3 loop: CASSLQDSGTYEQYF. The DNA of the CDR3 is TGTGCCAGCAGCTTACAGGATAGCGGTACCTACGAGCAGTACTTC.

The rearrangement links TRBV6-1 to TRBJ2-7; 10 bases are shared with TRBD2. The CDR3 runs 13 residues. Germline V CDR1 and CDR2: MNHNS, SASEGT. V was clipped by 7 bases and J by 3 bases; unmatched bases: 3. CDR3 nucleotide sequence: TGTGCCAGCACCAGGACTAGCGGCTACGAGCAGTACTTC. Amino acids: CASTRTSGYEQYF.

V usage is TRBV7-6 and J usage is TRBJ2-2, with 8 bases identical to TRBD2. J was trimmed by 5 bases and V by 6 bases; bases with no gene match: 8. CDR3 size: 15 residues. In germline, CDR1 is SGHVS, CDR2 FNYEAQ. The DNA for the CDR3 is TGTGCCAGCAGGCCCGGACTAGCTGGAACCGGGGAGCTGTTTTTT. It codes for CASRPGLAGTGELFF. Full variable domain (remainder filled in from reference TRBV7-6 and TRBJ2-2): GAGVSQSPRYKVTKRGQDVALRCDPISGHVSLYWYRQALGQGPEFLTYFNYEAQQDKSGLPNDRFSAERPEGSISTLTIQRTEQRDSAMYRCASRPGLAGTGELFFGEGSRLTVL.

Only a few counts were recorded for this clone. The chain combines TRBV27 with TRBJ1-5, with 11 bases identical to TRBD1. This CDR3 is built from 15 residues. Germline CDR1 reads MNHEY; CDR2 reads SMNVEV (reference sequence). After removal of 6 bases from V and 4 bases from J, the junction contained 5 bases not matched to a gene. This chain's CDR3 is CASSTGTGGNQPQHF. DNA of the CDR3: TGTGCCAGCAGCACCGGGACAGGGGGGAATCAGCCCCAGCATTTT.

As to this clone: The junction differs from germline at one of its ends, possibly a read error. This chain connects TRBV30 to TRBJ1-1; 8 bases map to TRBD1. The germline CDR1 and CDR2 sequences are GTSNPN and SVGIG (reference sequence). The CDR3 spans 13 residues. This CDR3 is CDWTGTVNTEAFF. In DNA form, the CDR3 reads TGTGACTGGACAGGGACAGTGAACACTGAAGCTTTCTTT. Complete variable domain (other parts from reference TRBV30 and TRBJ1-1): SQTIHQWPATLVQPVGSPLSLECTVEGTSNPNLYWYRQAAGRGLQLLFYSVGIGQISSEVPQNLSASRPQDRQFILSSKKLLLSDSGFYLCDWTGTVNTEAFFGQGTRLTVV.

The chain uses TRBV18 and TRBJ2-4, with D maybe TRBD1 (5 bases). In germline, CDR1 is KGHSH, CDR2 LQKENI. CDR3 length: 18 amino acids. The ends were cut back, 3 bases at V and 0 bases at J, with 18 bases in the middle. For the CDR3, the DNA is TGTGCCAGCTCACCTCTAACGACAGCTTCTATAGCCAAAAACATTCAGTACTTC. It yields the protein CASSPLTTASIAKNIQYF.

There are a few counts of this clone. The CDR3 spells CASSTGRVGYTF. The CDR3 DNA reads as TGCGCCAGCAGCACAGGGAGGGTAGGCTACACCTTC. V is TRBV5-1 and J is TRBJ1-2; D may be TRBD1 (6 bases). Germline V gene lookup returns CDR1 SGHRS and CDR2 YFSETQ. This CDR3 is built from 12 residues. Between the trimmed V and J ends, which lost 4 bases and 8 bases, there was a span of 12 bases.

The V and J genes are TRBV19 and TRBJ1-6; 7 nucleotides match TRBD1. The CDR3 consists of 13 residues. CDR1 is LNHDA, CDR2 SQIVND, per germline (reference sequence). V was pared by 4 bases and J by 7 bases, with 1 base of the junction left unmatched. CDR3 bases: TGTGCCAGTAGTAACAGGGGAAATTCACCCCTCCACTTT. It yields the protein CASSNRGNSPLHF.

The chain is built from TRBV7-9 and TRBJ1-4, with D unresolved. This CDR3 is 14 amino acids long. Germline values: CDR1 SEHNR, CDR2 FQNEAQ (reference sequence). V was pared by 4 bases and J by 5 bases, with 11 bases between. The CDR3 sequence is CASSSPIENEKLFF. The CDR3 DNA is TGTGCCAGCAGCTCCCCTATCGAGAATGAAAAACTGTTTTTT.

The CDR3 bases are TGTGCCAGCGGACTGTTTAACACTGAAGCTTTCTTT. This sequence encodes CASGLFNTEAFF. V is TRBV6-1 and J is TRBJ1-1; D is unclear. The CDR3 is 12 residues long. The germline gives CDR1 MNHNS, CDR2 SASEGT. Trimming took 8 bases from V and 2 from J, leaving 9 bases between them.

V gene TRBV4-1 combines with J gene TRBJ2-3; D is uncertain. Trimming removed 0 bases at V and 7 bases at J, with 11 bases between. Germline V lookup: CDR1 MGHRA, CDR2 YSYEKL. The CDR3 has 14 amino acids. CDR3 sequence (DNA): TGCGCCAGCAGCCAAGATCGGAGCTCTCATACGCAGTATTTT. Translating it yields CASSQDRSSHTQYF.

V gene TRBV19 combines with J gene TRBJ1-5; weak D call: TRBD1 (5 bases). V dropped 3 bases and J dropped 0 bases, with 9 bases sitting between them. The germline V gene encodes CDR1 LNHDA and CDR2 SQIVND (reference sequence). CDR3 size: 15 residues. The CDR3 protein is CASSILDSSNQPQHF. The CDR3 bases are TGTGCCAGTAGTATCTTAGACAGTAGCAATCAGCCCCAGCATTTT.